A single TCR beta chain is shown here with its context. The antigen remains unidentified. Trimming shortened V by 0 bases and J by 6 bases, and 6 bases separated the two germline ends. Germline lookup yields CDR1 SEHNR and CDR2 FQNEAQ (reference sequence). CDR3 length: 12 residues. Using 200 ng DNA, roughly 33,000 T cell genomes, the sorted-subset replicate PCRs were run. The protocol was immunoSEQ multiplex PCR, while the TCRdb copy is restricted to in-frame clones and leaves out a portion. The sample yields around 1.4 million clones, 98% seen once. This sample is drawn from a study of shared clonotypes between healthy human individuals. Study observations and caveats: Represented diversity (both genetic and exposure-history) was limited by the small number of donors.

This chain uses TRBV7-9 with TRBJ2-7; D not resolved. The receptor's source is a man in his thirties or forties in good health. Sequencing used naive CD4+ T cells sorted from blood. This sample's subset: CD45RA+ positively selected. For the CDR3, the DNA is TGTGCCAGCAGCTTAGCTGCGAGCGAGCAGTACTTC. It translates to CASSLAASEQYF.